This is a list of T cell receptor beta chains from one sample in a study of shared clonotypes between healthy human individuals. Sequencing used immunoSEQ multiplex PCR; TCRdb keeps in-frame clones, though not all of them. The repertoire has about 2.3 million clones, roughly 90% of them found once; the top ten carry about 0.36%. Material: naive CD4+ T cells from PBMCs. All receptors derive from a young man in good health. Some clones in this sample may be carry-over from other donors' samples. Each CDR3 is given with its conserved first and last residue. The D gene is left open where the match is weak. Size is omitted from some rows. Given values are once, few, many or a class for expanded clones.

d_call: -
v_call: TRBV19
cdr3_length: 14
j_call: TRBJ1-5
clone_size: -
cdr3_aa: CASSIGGSNQPQHF
cdr3_nt: TGTGCCAGTAGTATTGGGGGCAGCAATCAGCCCCAGCATTTT

d_call: TRBD2
v_call: TRBV4-2
cdr3_length: 19
j_call: TRBJ2-1
clone_size: -
cdr3_aa: CASSQDGLAGGRSYNEQFF
cdr3_nt: TGTGCCAGCAGCCAAGATGGCCTAGCGGGAGGACGATCCTACAATGAGCAGTTCTTC

d_call: -
v_call: TRBV7-8
cdr3_length: 15
j_call: TRBJ2-5
clone_size: -
cdr3_aa: CASSLEWGGWETQYF
cdr3_nt: TGTGCCAGCAGCTTAGAGTGGGGTGGATGGGAGACCCAGTACTTC

d_call: -
v_call: TRBV29-1
cdr3_length: 15
j_call: TRBJ2-1
clone_size: -
cdr3_aa: CSVDAKPGPGNEQFF
cdr3_nt: TGCAGCGTTGACGCGAAGCCAGGACCGGGCAATGAGCAGTTCTTC

d_call: -
v_call: TRBV9
cdr3_length: 15
j_call: TRBJ1-2
clone_size: -
cdr3_aa: CASSVLFWQNYGYTF
cdr3_nt: TGTGCCAGCAGCGTACTCTTCTGGCAGAACTATGGCTACACCTTC

d_call: -
v_call: TRBV6-1
cdr3_length: 16
j_call: TRBJ2-3
clone_size: -
cdr3_aa: CASSDRNTHGGNTQYF
cdr3_nt: TGTGCCAGCAGTGACCGGAACACCCACGGGGGCAATACGCAGTATTTT

d_call: TRBD2
v_call: TRBV5-1
cdr3_length: 16
j_call: TRBJ2-2
clone_size: -
cdr3_aa: CASSLPSGVPGGELFF
cdr3_nt: TGCGCCAGCAGCTTGCCTAGCGGCGTCCCTGGGGGGGAGCTGTTTTTT

d_call: -
v_call: TRBV7-8
cdr3_length: 15
j_call: TRBJ1-1
clone_size: -
cdr3_aa: CASSLAHGLNTEAFF
cdr3_nt: TGTGCCAGCAGCTTAGCGCACGGACTGAACACTGAAGCTTTCTTT

d_call: TRBD1
v_call: TRBV4-2
cdr3_length: 17
j_call: TRBJ1-3
clone_size: -
cdr3_aa: CASSQVRGTASGNTIYF
cdr3_nt: TGTGCCAGCAGCCAAGTTCGGGGGACAGCCTCTGGAAACACCATATATTTT

d_call: -
v_call: TRBV21-1
cdr3_length: 13
j_call: TRBJ2-1
clone_size: -
cdr3_aa: CASKFTRGNEQFF
cdr3_nt: TGTGCCAGCAAATTTACTCGGGGCAATGAGCAGTTCTTC

d_call: -
v_call: TRBV18
cdr3_length: 15
j_call: TRBJ2-7
clone_size: -
cdr3_aa: CASSPAQGVRSEQYF
cdr3_nt: TGTGCCAGCTCACCGGCACAGGGAGTAAGGTCCGAGCAGTACTTC

d_call: TRBD1
v_call: TRBV2
cdr3_length: 14
j_call: TRBJ1-5
clone_size: few
cdr3_aa: CASSEGQGRQPQHF
cdr3_nt: TGTGCCAGCAGTGAGGGACAGGGCCGTCAGCCCCAGCATTTT

d_call: TRBD2
v_call: TRBV5-1
cdr3_length: 16
j_call: TRBJ2-3
clone_size: -
cdr3_aa: CASSPGTSGEGDTQYF
cdr3_nt: TGCGCCAGCAGCCCCGGGACTAGCGGGGAGGGGGATACGCAGTATTTT

d_call: TRBD1
v_call: TRBV13
cdr3_length: 16
j_call: TRBJ2-3
clone_size: -
cdr3_aa: CASSPQGVPIGDTQYF
cdr3_nt: TGTGCCAGCTCCCCCCAGGGGGTGCCAATTGGAGATACGCAGTATTTT

d_call: -
v_call: TRBV6-1
cdr3_length: 12
j_call: TRBJ2-5
clone_size: -
cdr3_aa: CASIRGQETQYF
cdr3_nt: TGTGCCAGCATAAGGGGACAAGAGACCCAGTACTTC

d_call: TRBD1
v_call: TRBV28
cdr3_length: 14
j_call: TRBJ1-6
clone_size: -
cdr3_aa: CASSQTGIGSPLHF
cdr3_nt: TGTGCCAGCAGTCAGACAGGGATCGGATCACCCCTCCACTTT

d_call: -
v_call: TRBV5-5
cdr3_length: 17
j_call: TRBJ1-2
clone_size: -
cdr3_aa: CASSRVGIDGGSRGYTF
cdr3_nt: TGTGCCAGCAGCCGCGTGGGCATAGACGGCGGCAGTAGGGGCTACACCTTC

d_call: -
v_call: TRBV28
cdr3_length: 16
j_call: TRBJ1-5
clone_size: -
cdr3_aa: CASRKRTVSSNQPQHF
cdr3_nt: TGTGCCAGCAGAAAAAGGACAGTATCGAGCAATCAGCCCCAGCATTTT

d_call: TRBD2
v_call: TRBV27
cdr3_length: 14
j_call: TRBJ2-1
clone_size: -
cdr3_aa: CASSRLAEYNEQFF
cdr3_nt: TGTGCCAGCAGTCGACTAGCGGAATACAATGAGCAGTTCTTC

d_call: -
v_call: TRBV7-9
cdr3_length: 12
j_call: TRBJ1-1
clone_size: -
cdr3_aa: CASRPSGTEAFF
cdr3_nt: TGTGCCAGCAGACCGTCCGGAACTGAAGCTTTCTTT

d_call: TRBD1
v_call: TRBV18
cdr3_length: 14
j_call: TRBJ1-5
clone_size: -
cdr3_aa: CASSHGTENQPQHF
cdr3_nt: TGTGCCAGCTCACACGGGACAGAAAATCAGCCCCAGCATTTT

d_call: TRBD2
v_call: TRBV19
cdr3_length: 16
j_call: TRBJ2-3
clone_size: -
cdr3_aa: CASSTPGLAGLDTQYF
cdr3_nt: TGTGCCAGTAGTACCCCGGGACTAGCGGGATTAGATACGCAGTATTTT

d_call: TRBD1
v_call: TRBV5-1
cdr3_length: 17
j_call: TRBJ1-1
clone_size: -
cdr3_aa: CASSTGQGAKMNTEAFF
cdr3_nt: TGCGCCAGCAGCACGGGACAGGGGGCGAAAATGAACACTGAAGCTTTCTTT

d_call: -
v_call: TRBV18
cdr3_length: 15
j_call: TRBJ1-5
clone_size: -
cdr3_aa: CASSPIQGSNQPQHF
cdr3_nt: TGTGCCAGCTCACCAATTCAAGGGAGCAATCAGCCCCAGCATTTT

d_call: -
v_call: TRBV9
cdr3_length: 15
j_call: TRBJ1-3
clone_size: once
cdr3_aa: CASSEAPSSGNTIYF
cdr3_nt: TGTGCCAGCAGCGAAGCCCCGAGCTCTGGAAACACCATATATTTT

d_call: -
v_call: TRBV5-4
cdr3_length: 14
j_call: TRBJ2-6
clone_size: once
cdr3_aa: CASSANSGANVLTF
cdr3_nt: TGTGCCAGCAGCGCAAACTCTGGGGCCAACGTCCTGACTTTC

d_call: -
v_call: TRBV15
cdr3_length: 15
j_call: TRBJ1-2
clone_size: -
cdr3_aa: CATSRSDSWVNGYTF
cdr3_nt: TGTGCCACCAGCAGGTCGGACTCCTGGGTTAATGGCTACACCTTC

d_call: -
v_call: TRBV4-2
cdr3_length: 14
j_call: TRBJ1-6
clone_size: -
cdr3_aa: CASSPKPGDSPLHF
cdr3_nt: TGTGCCAGCAGCCCAAAGCCCGGGGATTCACCCCTCCACTTT

d_call: TRBD2
v_call: TRBV15
cdr3_length: 15
j_call: TRBJ2-1
clone_size: -
cdr3_aa: CATSRELAGVGEQFF
cdr3_nt: TGTGCCACCAGCAGAGAACTAGCGGGAGTGGGCGAGCAGTTCTTC

d_call: -
v_call: TRBV5-4
cdr3_length: 13
j_call: TRBJ1-1
clone_size: few
cdr3_aa: CASSLGGNTEAFF
cdr3_nt: TGTGCCAGCAGCTTAGGAGGGAACACTGAAGCTTTCTTT

d_call: -
v_call: TRBV18
cdr3_length: 15
j_call: TRBJ1-1
clone_size: -
cdr3_aa: CASSQYRGDLAEAFF
cdr3_nt: TGTGCCAGCTCACAATACAGAGGCGATTTGGCTGAAGCTTTCTTT

d_call: -
v_call: TRBV18
cdr3_length: 12
j_call: TRBJ2-5
clone_size: -
cdr3_aa: CASSGQQETQYF
cdr3_nt: TGTGCCAGCTCTGGGCAGCAAGAGACCCAGTACTTC

d_call: -
v_call: TRBV18
cdr3_length: 13
j_call: TRBJ1-1
clone_size: few
cdr3_aa: CASSAGLNTEAFF
cdr3_nt: TGTGCCAGCTCAGCGGGACTGAACACTGAAGCTTTCTTT

d_call: TRBD1
v_call: TRBV7-2
cdr3_length: 13
j_call: TRBJ1-1
clone_size: -
cdr3_aa: CASTSTGDTEAFF
cdr3_nt: TGTGCCAGCACCTCAACAGGGGACACTGAAGCTTTCTTT

d_call: TRBD1
v_call: TRBV7-9
cdr3_length: 14
j_call: TRBJ1-2
clone_size: -
cdr3_aa: CASSRTGDDYGYTF
cdr3_nt: TGTGCCAGCAGCCGGACAGGAGATGACTATGGCTACACCTTC

d_call: TRBD1
v_call: TRBV29-1
cdr3_length: 16
j_call: TRBJ1-1
clone_size: -
cdr3_aa: CSVVRQGRAGNTEAFF
cdr3_nt: TGCAGCGTAGTACGACAGGGTAGGGCGGGGAACACTGAAGCTTTCTTT

d_call: TRBD2
v_call: TRBV6-5
cdr3_length: 15
j_call: TRBJ2-7
clone_size: -
cdr3_aa: CASSDGLAEAYEQYF
cdr3_nt: TGTGCCAGCAGCGATGGACTAGCGGAAGCCTACGAGCAGTACTTC

d_call: TRBD1
v_call: TRBV19
cdr3_length: 16
j_call: TRBJ2-3
clone_size: -
cdr3_aa: CASSIGTGGPTDTQYF
cdr3_nt: TGTGCCAGTAGTATAGGGACAGGGGGACCGACAGATACGCAGTATTTT

d_call: TRBD1
v_call: TRBV4-3
cdr3_length: 17
j_call: TRBJ2-1
clone_size: -
cdr3_aa: CASSSPPMRGPYNEQFF
cdr3_nt: TGCGCCAGCAGCTCCCCACCTATGAGGGGGCCCTACAATGAGCAGTTCTTC

d_call: -
v_call: TRBV6-5
cdr3_length: 15
j_call: TRBJ2-7
clone_size: -
cdr3_aa: CASSQIPGISGEQYF
cdr3_nt: TGTGCCAGCAGCCAAATACCGGGGATATCGGGGGAGCAGTACTTC

d_call: -
v_call: TRBV20-1
cdr3_length: 11
j_call: TRBJ2-1
clone_size: -
cdr3_aa: CSAPSRNEQFF
cdr3_nt: TGCAGTGCCCCCAGTCGCAATGAGCAGTTCTTC

d_call: -
v_call: TRBV7-9
cdr3_length: 14
j_call: TRBJ2-7
clone_size: -
cdr3_aa: CASSLTGRWDEQYF
cdr3_nt: TGTGCCAGCAGCCTAACCGGGAGATGGGACGAGCAGTACTTC

d_call: -
v_call: TRBV4-2
cdr3_length: 13
j_call: TRBJ1-2
clone_size: once
cdr3_aa: CASSGQGRDGYTF
cdr3_nt: TGTGCCAGCAGCGGCCAAGGTCGTGATGGCTACACCTTC

d_call: -
v_call: TRBV7-8
cdr3_length: 14
j_call: TRBJ2-3
clone_size: -
cdr3_aa: CASSYDRSTDTQYF
cdr3_nt: TGTGCCAGCAGTTACGACAGGAGCACAGATACGCAGTATTTT

d_call: -
v_call: TRBV28
cdr3_length: 15
j_call: TRBJ2-3
clone_size: -
cdr3_aa: CASRVGTGNTDTQYF
cdr3_nt: TGTGCCAGCAGGGTGGGTACAGGTAACACAGATACGCAGTATTTT

d_call: -
v_call: TRBV28
cdr3_length: 14
j_call: TRBJ2-1
clone_size: few
cdr3_aa: CASSLARGFAEQFF
cdr3_nt: TGTGCCAGCAGTCTAGCCCGGGGCTTCGCTGAGCAGTTCTTC

d_call: -
v_call: TRBV27
cdr3_length: 13
j_call: TRBJ1-2
clone_size: -
cdr3_aa: CASSLEGLGGYTF
cdr3_nt: TGTGCCAGCAGTTTAGAGGGTCTGGGTGGCTACACCTTC

d_call: -
v_call: TRBV10-3
cdr3_length: 16
j_call: TRBJ2-1
clone_size: -
cdr3_aa: CAISLVAGSGYNEQFF
cdr3_nt: TGTGCCATCAGTCTGGTGGCGGGATCGGGCTACAATGAGCAGTTCTTC